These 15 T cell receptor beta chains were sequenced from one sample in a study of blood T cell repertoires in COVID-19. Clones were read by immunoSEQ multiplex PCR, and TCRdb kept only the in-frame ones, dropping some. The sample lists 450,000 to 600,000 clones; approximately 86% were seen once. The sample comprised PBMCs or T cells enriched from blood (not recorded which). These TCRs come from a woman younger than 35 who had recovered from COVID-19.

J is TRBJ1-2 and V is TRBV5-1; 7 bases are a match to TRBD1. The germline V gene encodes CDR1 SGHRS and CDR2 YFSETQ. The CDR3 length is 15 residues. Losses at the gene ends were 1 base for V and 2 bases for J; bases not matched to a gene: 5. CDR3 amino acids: CASSLSVGGNYGYTF. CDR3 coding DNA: TGCGCCAGCAGCTTGAGTGTAGGGGGCAACTATGGCTACACCTTC.

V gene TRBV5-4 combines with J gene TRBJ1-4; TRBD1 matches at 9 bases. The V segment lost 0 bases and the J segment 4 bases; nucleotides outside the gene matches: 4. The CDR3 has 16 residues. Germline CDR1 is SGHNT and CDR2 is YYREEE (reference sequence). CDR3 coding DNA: TGTGCCAGCAGCTTGGGGACAGGGGTGGGTAATGAAAAACTGTTTTTT. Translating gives CASSLGTGVGNEKLFF.

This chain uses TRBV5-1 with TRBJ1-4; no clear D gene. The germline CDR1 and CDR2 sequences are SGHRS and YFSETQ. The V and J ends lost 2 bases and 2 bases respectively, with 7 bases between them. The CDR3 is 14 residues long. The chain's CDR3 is CASSLSQTNEKLFF. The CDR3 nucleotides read TGCGCCAGCAGCTTAAGTCAGACTAATGAAAAACTGTTTTTT.

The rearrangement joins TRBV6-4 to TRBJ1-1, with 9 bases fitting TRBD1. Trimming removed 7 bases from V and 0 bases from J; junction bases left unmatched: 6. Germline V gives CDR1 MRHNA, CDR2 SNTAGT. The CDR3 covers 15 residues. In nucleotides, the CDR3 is TGTGCCAGCAATCCGGACAGGGGCATGAACACTGAAGCTTTCTTT. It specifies CASNPDRGMNTEAFF.

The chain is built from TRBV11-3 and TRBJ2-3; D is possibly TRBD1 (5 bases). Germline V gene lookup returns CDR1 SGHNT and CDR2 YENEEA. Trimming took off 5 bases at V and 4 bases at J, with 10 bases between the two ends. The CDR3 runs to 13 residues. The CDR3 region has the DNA TGTGCCAGCAGCCGCCAGGGCTCAGATACGCAGTATTTT. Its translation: CASSRQGSDTQYF.

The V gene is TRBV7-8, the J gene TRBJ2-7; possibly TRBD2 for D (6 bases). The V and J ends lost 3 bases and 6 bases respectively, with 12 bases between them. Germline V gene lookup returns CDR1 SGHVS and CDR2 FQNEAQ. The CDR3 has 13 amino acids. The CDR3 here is CASSFVLAREQYF. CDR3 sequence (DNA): TGTGCCAGCAGCTTTGTCCTAGCGCGCGAGCAGTACTTC.

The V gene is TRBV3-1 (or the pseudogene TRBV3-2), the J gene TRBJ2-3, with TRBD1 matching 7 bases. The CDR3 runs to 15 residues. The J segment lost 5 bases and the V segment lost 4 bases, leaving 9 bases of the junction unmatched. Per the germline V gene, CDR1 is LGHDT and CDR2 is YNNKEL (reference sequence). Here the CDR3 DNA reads TGTGCCAGCAGCCCGAGGGGGCATAGTGGAGATACGCAGTATTTT. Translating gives CASSPRGHSGDTQYF.

The CDR3 loop is CASAGSVSNYGYTF. CDR3 DNA: TGTGCCAGCGCTGGCAGCGTGTCTAACTATGGCTACACCTTC. The V gene is TRBV30, the J gene TRBJ1-2; D ambiguous. CDR1 is GTSNPN and CDR2 is SVGIG in the germline V gene (reference sequence). The CDR3 loop spans 14 amino acids. V shed 8 bases and J shed 0 bases, with 16 bases lying between them.

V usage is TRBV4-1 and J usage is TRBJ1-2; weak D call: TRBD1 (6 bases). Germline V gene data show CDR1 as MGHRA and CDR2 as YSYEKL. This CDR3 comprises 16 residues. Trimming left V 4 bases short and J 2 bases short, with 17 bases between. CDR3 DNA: TGCGCCAGCAGCCGTACCTCAGGGGTAGAGAACTATGGCTACACCTTC. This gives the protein CASSRTSGVENYGYTF.

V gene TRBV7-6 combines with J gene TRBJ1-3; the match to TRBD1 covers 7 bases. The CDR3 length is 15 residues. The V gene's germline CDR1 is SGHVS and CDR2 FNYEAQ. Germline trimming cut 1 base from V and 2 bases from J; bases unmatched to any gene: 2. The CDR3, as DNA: TGTGCCAGCAGCTTAGGGGGGACAGCTGGAAACACCATATATTTT. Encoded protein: CASSLGGTAGNTIYF.

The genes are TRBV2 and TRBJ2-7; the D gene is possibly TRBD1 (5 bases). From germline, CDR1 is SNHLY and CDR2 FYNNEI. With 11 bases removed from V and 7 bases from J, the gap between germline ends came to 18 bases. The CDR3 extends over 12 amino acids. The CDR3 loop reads CAGRQTSWEQYF. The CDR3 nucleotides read TGTGCCGGAAGACAGACCTCTTGGGAGCAGTACTTC.

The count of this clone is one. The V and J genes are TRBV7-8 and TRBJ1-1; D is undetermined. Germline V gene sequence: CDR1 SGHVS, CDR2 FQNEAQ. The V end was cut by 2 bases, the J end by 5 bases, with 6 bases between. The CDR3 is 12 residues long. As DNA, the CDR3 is TGTGCCAGCAGCTTAATGAGGACTGAAGCTTTCTTT. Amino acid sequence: CASSLMRTEAFF.

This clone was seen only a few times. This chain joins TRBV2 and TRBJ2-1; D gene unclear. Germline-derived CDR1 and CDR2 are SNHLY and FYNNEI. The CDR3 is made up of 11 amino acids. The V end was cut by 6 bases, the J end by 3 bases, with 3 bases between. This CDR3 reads CASSYYNEQFF. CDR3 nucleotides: TGTGCCAGCAGCTACTACAATGAGCAGTTCTTC.

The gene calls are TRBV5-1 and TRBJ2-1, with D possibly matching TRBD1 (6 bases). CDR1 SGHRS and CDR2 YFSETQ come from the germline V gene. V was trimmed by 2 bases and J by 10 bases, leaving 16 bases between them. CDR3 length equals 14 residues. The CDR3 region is CASSLPTGPREQFF. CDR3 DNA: TGCGCCAGCAGCTTACCGACAGGCCCTAGGGAGCAGTTCTTC.

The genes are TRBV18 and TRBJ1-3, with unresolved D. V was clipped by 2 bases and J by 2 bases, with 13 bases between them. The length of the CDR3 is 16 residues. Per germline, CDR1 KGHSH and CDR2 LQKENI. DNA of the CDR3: TGTGCCAGCTCACCATCACTAGTGTCTACTGGAAACACCATATATTTT. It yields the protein CASSPSLVSTGNTIYF.